This T cell receptor (beta chain) was retrieved from a study of blood T cell repertoires in COVID-19. Looking at the study overall: Acute and convalescent COVID-19 specimens originated in the United States, Italy and Spain. The analysed material was cDNA or gDNA that came from T cells, B-cell-depleted T cells, or PBMCs.

In the authors' workflow: Nucleated cell number was recorded as an estimate derived from reference gene primer amplification. The repertoire was sequenced with immunoSEQ multiplex PCR; TCRdb's copy has only in-frame clones and lacks some. D and trimming were read from the DNA, whereas the V and J calls and clone size are those reported in that table. The sample has about 250,000 clones; around nine tenths are singletons. Patients of the Seattle cohort, enrolled during active infection, were followed longitudinally. There are a few counts of this clone. The clonotype comes from a man aged 25-40 years with COVID-19, enrolled during active disease. The sequencing input was peripheral blood.

CDR3 region: CASSYRERDTEAFF. The CDR3 nucleotides read TGTGCCAGCAGCTACAGGGAAAGAGACACTGAAGCTTTCTTT. The genes are TRBV5-6 and TRBJ1-1; TRBD1 might be the D (6 bases). V was pared by 3 bases and J by 3 bases, with 12 bases between. Germline V gene data show CDR1 as SGHDT and CDR2 as YYEEEE. This CDR3 is built from 14 residues. The complete variable domain, with remaining parts taken from reference TRBV5-6 and TRBJ1-1, reads DAGVTQSPTHLIKTRGQQVTLRCSPKSGHDTVSWYQQALGQGPQFIFQYYEEEERQRGNFPDRFSGHQFPNYSSELNVNALLLGDSALYLCASSYRERDTEAFFGQGTRLTVV.